Listed here is a single TCR beta chain. Its antigen is as yet unknown. The assay was immunoSEQ multiplex PCR, and TCRdb's table has in-frame clones only and misses some. The table has around 160,000 clones, around 83% seen once. The data derive from a study of T cell responses to AZD1222 COVID-19 vaccine. Broader study findings: Variant regions that are unmutated are reportedly the target of nearly half of spike-specific TCRs.

Sequencing was performed on peripheral blood, taken on day 0 of MenACWY control vaccination. This sequence was found in an adult in good health.

CDR3 loop: CSVELDEEGQPQHF. CDR3 nucleotides: TGCAGCGTTGAACTCGACGAAGAAGGACAGCCCCAGCATTTT. The chain uses TRBV29-1 and TRBJ1-5; no definite D call. This CDR3 region has 14 residues. Germline V gene data show CDR1 as SQVTM and CDR2 as ANQGSEA. Trimming cost V 2 bases and J 7 bases, with 15 bases left between them.